One and the same sample provided the 28 T cell receptor beta chains below, sequenced in a study of long-term antiretroviral therapy in people with HIV (dated by TCRdb to about 2022). The immunoSEQ hsTCRB v3.0 assay was used at survey level resolution for TRB variable region sequencing. The immuneACCESS repertoire file appears here via TCRdb, limited to in-frame rearrangements. These files lack a portion of the clones; in checked studies, under half of the deficit traces to unresolved V genes, and the cause of the others is not known. Across this sample there are tens of thousands of clones, with 75% to 95% seen only once. Jointly, the top ten make up around 4.4% of the sample. The source was unsorted PBMCs, collected roughly 5 years after starting antiretroviral therapy. The receptor set was obtained from a middle-aged woman with HIV.

The rearrangement links TRBV28 to TRBJ2-7; the match to TRBD1 covers 8 bases. Germline assignment: CDR1 MDHEN and CDR2 SYDVKM. V dropped 4 bases and J dropped 11; count of bases not matched to a gene: 7. The CDR3 is 12 amino acids. CDR3 sequence reads: CASSSPTGGKYF. In DNA, the CDR3 is TGTGCCAGCAGTTCCCCTACAGGGGGGAAGTACTTC.

The V and J genes are TRBV6-1 and TRBJ2-1; possibly TRBD2 for D (6 bases). The CDR3 is 12 amino acids. The V end lost 7 bases, the J end lost 7 bases, and 11 bases lay between the germline ends. CDR1 is MNHNS, CDR2 SASEGT, per germline. CDR3 sequence: CASMGGKNEQFF. CDR3 DNA sequence: TGTGCCAGCATGGGCGGGAAAAATGAGCAGTTCTTC.

This clone was seen a single time. V gene TRBV5-1 combines with J gene TRBJ1-5, with a possible D match to TRBD1 (5 bases). The CDR3 length is 14 residues. Trimming removed 4 bases from V and 5 bases from J, with 13 bases in between. Germline V gene sequence: CDR1 SGHRS, CDR2 YFSETQ. The CDR3 region is CASSTGTIDQPQHF. CDR3 nucleotide sequence: TGCGCCAGCAGCACCGGGACCATCGATCAGCCCCAGCATTTT.

The J gene is TRBJ2-1, the V gene TRBV9, with a weak D call TRBD1 (5 bases). Germline assignment: CDR1 SGDLS and CDR2 YYNGEE. Trimming stripped 7 bases from V and 10 bases from J, with 15 bases between. The CDR3 is 12 amino acids. The CDR3 DNA is TGTGCCAGCGGACCCCAGGGTATCGAGCAGTTCTTC. Protein product: CASGPQGIEQFF.

The J gene is TRBJ2-7, the V gene TRBV9; the D gene is possibly TRBD2 (6 bases). V dropped 3 bases and J dropped 5 bases, with 12 bases sitting between them. Germline CDR1 is SGDLS and CDR2 is YYNGEE. There are 13 residues in the CDR3. CDR3 nucleotide sequence: TGTGCCAGCAGCGGCGGGGTGTGGGACGAGCAGTACTTC. Translated, it gives CASSGGVWDEQYF.

V usage is TRBV9 and J usage is TRBJ2-7; 8 bases are shared with TRBD1. The germline V gene encodes CDR1 SGDLS and CDR2 YYNGEE. V lost 0 bases to trimming and J lost 3 bases; unmatched junction nucleotides: 5. The CDR3 runs 15 residues. The CDR3 region is CASSVATGGIYEQYF. CDR3 in DNA: TGTGCCAGCAGCGTAGCTACAGGGGGAATCTACGAGCAGTACTTC.

The chain joins TRBV6-1 to TRBJ2-3; 10 bases line up with TRBD2. From germline, CDR1 is MNHNS and CDR2 SASEGT. V lost 2 bases and J lost 2; bases outside the gene matches: 4. CDR3 length: 16 amino acids. The CDR3 loop is CASSETTSGVTDTQYF. The CDR3 DNA reads TGTGCCAGCAGTGAAACCACTAGCGGGGTCACAGATACGCAGTATTTT.

The V gene is TRBV6-5, the J gene TRBJ2-3; D is undetermined. Trimming took off 0 bases at V and 5 bases at J, with 9 bases between the two ends. Looked up from germline, CDR1 is MNHEY and CDR2 is SVGAGI. CDR3 length equals 14 residues. Here the CDR3 DNA reads TGTGCCAGCAGTTACTCGTCTATTGGAGATACGCAGTATTTT. This gives the protein CASSYSSIGDTQYF.

The V and J genes are TRBV15 and TRBJ2-5; D ambiguous. The CDR3 loop spans 14 amino acids. Per the germline V gene, CDR1 is LNHNV and CDR2 is YYDKDF (reference sequence). The V end was cut by 0 bases, the J end by 7 bases, with 12 bases between. The CDR3 protein is CATSRDSGWATQYF. CDR3 nucleotides: TGTGCCACCAGCAGAGATTCCGGGTGGGCGACCCAGTACTTC.

Written as DNA, the CDR3 is TGCGCCAGCACACTCTCAAGAGGGGCAGATACGCAGTATTTT. Translating it yields CASTLSRGADTQYF. This chain connects TRBV4-1 to TRBJ2-3; D could derive from TRBD1 or TRBD2 (5 bases each). CDR3 size: 14 residues. Germline V gives CDR1 MGHRA, CDR2 YSYEKL. The germline V and J ends were trimmed by 7 bases and 4 bases, with 15 bases remaining between them.

The genes are TRBV5-6 and TRBJ1-1; D may be TRBD1 (5 bases). CDR3 length equals 11 residues. CDR1 is SGHDT, CDR2 YYEEEE, per germline. V lost 2 bases and J 7 bases, leaving 6 bases between the germline ends. The CDR3 is CASSFQGEAFF. Written as DNA, the CDR3 is TGTGCCAGCAGCTTCCAGGGTGAAGCTTTCTTT.

This clone appeared a single time. The rearrangement links TRBV5-4 to TRBJ2-5; D is unclear. V was cut by 1 base and J by 2 bases, with 12 bases left in between. The CDR3 runs 15 residues. Germline values: CDR1 SGHNT, CDR2 YYREEE (reference sequence). CDR3 coding DNA: TGTGCCAGCAGCTTGCGCTCGGCCAAACAAGAGACCCAGTACTTC. Translated: CASSLRSAKQETQYF.

Note on this clone: An end of the junction does not agree with germline; a read error may underlie this. The rearrangement joins TRBV7-7 to TRBJ1-2; D is unresolved. The CDR3 is 13 residues long. Germline V gene lookup returns CDR1 SSHAT and CDR2 FNYEAQ (reference sequence). CDR3 DNA: TGTGCTAGCAACCCGCTGACCGGTGACGGCTACACCTTC. It yields the protein CASNPLTGDGYTF.

The count of this clone is one. This sequence joins TRBV6-6 and TRBJ1-1; D is ambiguous. The germline V and J ends were trimmed by 6 bases and 3 bases, with 11 bases remaining between them. CDR1 and CDR2 from the germline V gene are MNHNY and SVGAGI (reference sequence). The CDR3 consists of 13 residues. The DNA of the CDR3 is TGTGCCAGCAGCCATTCCCGCGACACTGAAGCTTTCTTT. It is translated as CASSHSRDTEAFF.

The chain links TRBV11-3 to TRBJ2-7; D is uncertain. The ends were cut back, 2 bases at V and 4 bases at J, with 6 bases in the middle. The CDR3 totals 12 residues. The germline V gene encodes CDR1 SGHNT and CDR2 YENEEA. As DNA, the CDR3 is TGTGCCAGCAGCTTATTAGTATACGAGCAGTACTTC. Its translation is CASSLLVYEQYF.

The DNA of the CDR3 is TGTGCCAGCAGGCCCCGGGTCCAAGAGACCCAGTACTTC. Its protein is CASRPRVQETQYF. The chain employs TRBV7-2 and TRBJ2-5, with unresolved D. The CDR3 is 13 residues long. Germline CDR1 SGHTA, CDR2 FQGNSA. V dropped 6 bases and J dropped 1 base, with 9 bases sitting between them.

V gene TRBV5-8 combines with J gene TRBJ2-3; maybe TRBD2 (5 bases). The germline V and J ends were trimmed by 4 bases and 1 base, with 16 bases remaining between them. Germline loops: CDR1 SGHTS, CDR2 YDEGEE. This CDR3 has 16 amino acids. The CDR3 DNA is TGTGCCAGCAGCCCGTATCGGACTTTAGGCACAGATACGCAGTATTTT. Translating it yields CASSPYRTLGTDTQYF.

This clone was seen a single time. The rearrangement joins TRBV6-5 to TRBJ2-1; possibly TRBD1 or TRBD2 for D (5 bases each). The CDR3 totals 11 residues. V lost 6 bases and J 9 bases, leaving 9 bases between the germline ends. Germline-derived CDR1 and CDR2 are MNHEY and SVGAGI. CDR3 protein: CASSPGAEQFF. In DNA form, the CDR3 reads TGTGCCAGCAGCCCCGGGGCTGAGCAGTTCTTC.

J is TRBJ2-1 and V is TRBV6-1; a weak D match, TRBD1 (5 bases). The CDR3 spans 13 residues. Trimming pared 4 bases from V and 3 bases from J, leaving 7 bases between. The germline gives CDR1 MNHNS, CDR2 SASEGT. The CDR3 is CASSAQDYNEQFF. CDR3 nucleotides: TGTGCCAGCAGTGCACAGGACTACAATGAGCAGTTCTTC.

This chain connects TRBV7-9 to TRBJ1-2; 7 bases fit TRBD1. V dropped 3 bases and J dropped 7; count of bases not matched to a gene: 14. This CDR3 is 16 amino acids long. The V gene's germline CDR1 is SEHNR and CDR2 FQNEAQ (reference sequence). CDR3 bases: TGTGCCAGCAGCTTGGGACGGACAGGCGGTCGGGGTGGCTACACCTTC. Amino acids: CASSLGRTGGRGGYTF.

The rearrangement joins TRBV30 to TRBJ2-1; TRBD1 aligns across 9 bases. CDR3 length: 14 amino acids. Unmatched junction bases numbered 3, after V lost 2 bases and J lost 4 bases. The germline V gene has CDR1 GTSNPN and CDR2 SVGIG (reference sequence). DNA of the CDR3: TGTGCCTGGAGTTCGGACAGGGGATACAATGAGCAGTTCTTC. Residues: CAWSSDRGYNEQFF.

This clone was seen a handful of times. The chain has TRBV9 and TRBJ2-7; TRBD2 aligns across 13 bases. The CDR3 is 16 residues long. Germline trimming cut 4 bases from V and 5 bases from J; bases unmatched to any gene: 9. Germline CDR1 is SGDLS and CDR2 is YYNGEE. This chain's CDR3 is CASSPELAGGRNEQYF. The CDR3 DNA reads TGTGCCAGCAGCCCAGAACTAGCGGGAGGGCGGAACGAGCAGTACTTC.

The rearrangement joins TRBV11-2 to TRBJ2-5; 8 bases fit TRBD1. This CDR3 spans 13 amino acids. Germline loops: CDR1 SGHAT, CDR2 FQNNGV. V shed 5 bases, J shed 3 bases, and the junction held 2 bases outside the gene matches. The CDR3 loop is CASSKDREETQYF. The DNA of the CDR3 is TGTGCCAGCAGCAAGGACAGGGAAGAGACCCAGTACTTC.

The gene calls are TRBV9 and TRBJ2-3, with D possibly TRBD2 on 5 matching bases. V lost 4 bases and J 4 bases, leaving 13 bases between the germline ends. The CDR3 is 14 residues long. Germline values: CDR1 SGDLS, CDR2 YYNGEE. The CDR3 reads CASSLGDRADTQYF. DNA for the CDR3: TGTGCCAGCAGCCTCGGGGATCGGGCAGATACGCAGTATTTT.

The gene calls are TRBV7-2 and TRBJ2-1; D is unclear. V dropped 2 bases and J dropped 4 bases, with 3 bases sitting between them. Germline V gives CDR1 SGHTA, CDR2 FQGNSA. The CDR3 consists of 12 residues. This chain's CDR3 is CASSLTYNEQFF. CDR3 in DNA: TGTGCCAGCAGCTTAACTTACAATGAGCAGTTCTTC.

This sequence joins TRBV21-1 and TRBJ2-7. TRBV21-1 is a pseudogene segment. The length of the CDR3 is 18 residues. The CDR3 region has the DNA TGTGCCAGCAGCAAATTGAGCCCGGGCGGTGACCTCTCCTACGAGCAGTACTTC. Its translation is CASSKLSPGGDLSYEQYF.

The J gene is TRBJ1-2, the V gene TRBV5-6; possible D gene TRBD1, 5 bases. Trimming took off 0 bases at V and 3 bases at J, with 9 bases between the two ends. From germline, CDR1 is SGHDT and CDR2 YYEEEE. This CDR3 is 14 amino acids long. The CDR3 DNA follows: TGTGCCAGCAGCTTGGACAGGAGGGACTATGGCTACACCTTC. This encodes CASSLDRRDYGYTF.

The chain is built from TRBV9 and TRBJ1-2; D remains ambiguous. Germline V gene lookup returns CDR1 SGDLS and CDR2 YYNGEE. The CDR3 totals 14 residues. The V end was cut by 0 bases, the J end by 7 bases, with 13 bases between. In nucleotides, the CDR3 is TGTGCCAGCAGCGTAGCAATGCCGACGGGTGGCTACACCTTC. As protein: CASSVAMPTGGYTF.